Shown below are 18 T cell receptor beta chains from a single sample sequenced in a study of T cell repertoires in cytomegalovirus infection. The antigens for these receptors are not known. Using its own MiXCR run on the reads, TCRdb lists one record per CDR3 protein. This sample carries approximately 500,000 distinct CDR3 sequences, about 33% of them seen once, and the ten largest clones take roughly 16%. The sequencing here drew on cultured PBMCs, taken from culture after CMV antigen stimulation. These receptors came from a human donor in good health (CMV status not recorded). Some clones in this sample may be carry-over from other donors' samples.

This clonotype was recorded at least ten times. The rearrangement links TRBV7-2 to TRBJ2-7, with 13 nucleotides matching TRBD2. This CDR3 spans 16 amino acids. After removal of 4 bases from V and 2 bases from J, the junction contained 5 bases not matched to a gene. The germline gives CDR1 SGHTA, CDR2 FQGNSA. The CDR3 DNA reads TGTGCCAGCAGCTCAAGGACTAGCGGGAGAACCTACGAGCAGTACTTC. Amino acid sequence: CASSSRTSGRTYEQYF.

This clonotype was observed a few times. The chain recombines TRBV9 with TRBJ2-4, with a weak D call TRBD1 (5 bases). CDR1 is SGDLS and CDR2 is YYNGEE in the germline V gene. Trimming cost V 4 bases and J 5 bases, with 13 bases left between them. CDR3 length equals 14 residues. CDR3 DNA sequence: TGTGCCAGCAGCCCCCGTACAGGTGAAAACATTCAGTACTTC. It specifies CASSPRTGENIQYF.

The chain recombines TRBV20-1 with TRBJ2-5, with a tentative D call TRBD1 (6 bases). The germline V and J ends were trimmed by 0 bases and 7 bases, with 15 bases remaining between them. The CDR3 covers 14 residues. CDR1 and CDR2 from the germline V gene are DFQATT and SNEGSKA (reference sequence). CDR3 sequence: CSARERSGAGTQYF. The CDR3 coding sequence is TGCAGTGCTAGAGAAAGGTCAGGGGCAGGGACCCAGTACTTC.

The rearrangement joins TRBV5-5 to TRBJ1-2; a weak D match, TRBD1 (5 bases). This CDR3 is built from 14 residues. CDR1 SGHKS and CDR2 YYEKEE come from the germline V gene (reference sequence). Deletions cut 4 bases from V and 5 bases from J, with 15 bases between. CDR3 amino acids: CASSVDGGYYGYTF. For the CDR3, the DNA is TGTGCCAGCAGCGTGGACGGGGGTTATTATGGCTACACCTTC. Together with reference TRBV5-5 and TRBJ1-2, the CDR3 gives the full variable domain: DAGVTQSPTHLIKTRGQQVTLRCSPISGHKSVSWYQQVLGQGPQFIFQYYEKEERGRGNFPDRFSARQFPNYSSELNVNALLLGDSALYLCASSVDGGYYGYTFGSGTRLTVV.

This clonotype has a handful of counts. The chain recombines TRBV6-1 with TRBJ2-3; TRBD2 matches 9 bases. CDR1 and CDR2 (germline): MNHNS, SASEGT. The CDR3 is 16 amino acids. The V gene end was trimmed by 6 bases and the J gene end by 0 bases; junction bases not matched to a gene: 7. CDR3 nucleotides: TGTGCCAGCAGGCAACTAGCGGGCAAAAGCACAGATACGCAGTATTTT. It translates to CASRQLAGKSTDTQYF.

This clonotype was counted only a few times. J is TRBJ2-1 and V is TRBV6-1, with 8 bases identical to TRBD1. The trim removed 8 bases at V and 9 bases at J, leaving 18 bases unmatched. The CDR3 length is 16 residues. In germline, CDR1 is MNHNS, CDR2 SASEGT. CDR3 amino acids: CASLADRVESFGEQFF. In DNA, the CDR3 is TGTGCCAGCCTCGCGGACAGGGTAGAATCGTTCGGTGAGCAGTTCTTC.

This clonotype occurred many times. CDR3 sequence (DNA): TGTGCCAGCATCGGTGGGAGTCTATACAATGAGCAGTTCTTC. This gives the protein CASIGGSLYNEQFF. The chain combines TRBV6-2 or TRBV6-3 with TRBJ2-1, with D maybe TRBD2 (5 bases). Germline lookup yields CDR1 MNHEY and CDR2 SVGEGT. The length of the CDR3 is 14 residues. Trimming pared 7 bases from V and 4 bases from J, leaving 14 bases between.

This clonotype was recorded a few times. The CDR3 here is CASSSFGAEQYF. The CDR3 DNA sequence: TGTGCCAGCAGCTCCTTTGGAGCCGAGCAGTACTTC. This rearrangement joins TRBV7-8 to TRBJ2-7; D not resolved. The CDR3 totals 12 residues. Deletions cut 4 bases from V and 6 bases from J, with 10 bases between. In germline, CDR1 is SGHVS, CDR2 FQNEAQ.

CDR3 bases: TGTGCCAGCACCCAGGACAGGGCGGACACTGAAGCTTTCTTT. It specifies CASTQDRADTEAFF. The gene calls are TRBV6-1 and TRBJ1-1; 8 bases match TRBD1. V lost 7 bases and J lost 3; bases outside the gene matches: 7. CDR3 length: 14 amino acids. Germline lookup yields CDR1 MNHNS and CDR2 SASEGT.

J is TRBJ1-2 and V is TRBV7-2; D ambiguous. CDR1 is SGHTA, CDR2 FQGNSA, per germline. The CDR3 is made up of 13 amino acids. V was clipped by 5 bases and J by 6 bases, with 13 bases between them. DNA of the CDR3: TGTGCCAGCAGCACCTACGGGGAGAATGGCTACACCTTC. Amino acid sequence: CASSTYGENGYTF.

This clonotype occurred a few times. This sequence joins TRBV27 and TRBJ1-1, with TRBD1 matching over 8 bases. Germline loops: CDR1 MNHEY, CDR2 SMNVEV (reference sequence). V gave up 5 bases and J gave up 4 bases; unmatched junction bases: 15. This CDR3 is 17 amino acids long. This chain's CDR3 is CASSRQTGVRWGTEAFF. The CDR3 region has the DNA TGTGCCAGCAGTCGACAGACAGGGGTAAGGTGGGGCACTGAAGCTTTCTTT.

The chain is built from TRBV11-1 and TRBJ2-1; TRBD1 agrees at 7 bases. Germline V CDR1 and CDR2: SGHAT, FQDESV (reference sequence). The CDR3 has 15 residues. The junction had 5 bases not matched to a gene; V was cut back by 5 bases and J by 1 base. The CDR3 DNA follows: TGTGCCAGCAGCATCGAACAGGGGTCCTACAATGAGCAGTTCTTC. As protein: CASSIEQGSYNEQFF.

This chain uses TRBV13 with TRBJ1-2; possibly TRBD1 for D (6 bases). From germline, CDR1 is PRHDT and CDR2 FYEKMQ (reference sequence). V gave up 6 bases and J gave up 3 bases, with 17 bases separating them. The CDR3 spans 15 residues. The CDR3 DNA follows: TGTGCCAGCAGTCCGGCTACGCAGGGGCACTATGGCTACACCTTC. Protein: CASSPATQGHYGYTF.

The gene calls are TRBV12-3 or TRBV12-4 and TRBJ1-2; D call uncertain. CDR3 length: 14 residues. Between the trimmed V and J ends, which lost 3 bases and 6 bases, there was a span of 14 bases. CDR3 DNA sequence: TGTGCCAGCAGTTTTTCAGAAGGCGCGGATGGCTACACCTTC. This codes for CASSFSEGADGYTF.

This chain's CDR3 is CASSLDPRAGAYNEQFF. The CDR3 region has the DNA TGTGCCAGCAGCTTAGACCCTCGGGCGGGAGCTTACAATGAGCAGTTCTTC. This chain uses TRBV7-2 with TRBJ2-1; the match to TRBD2 covers 7 bases. The V and J ends lost 1 base and 4 bases, in that order; junction bases with no gene match: 10. The germline V gene encodes CDR1 SGHTA and CDR2 FQGNSA. The CDR3 consists of 17 residues. Filled out from reference TRBV7-2 and TRBJ2-1, the complete variable domain reads GAGVSQSPSNKVTEKGKDVELRCDPISGHTALYWYRQSLGQGLEFLIYFQGNSAPDKSGLPSDRFSAERTGGSVSTLTIQRTQQEDSAVYLCASSLDPRAGAYNEQFFGPGTRLTVL.

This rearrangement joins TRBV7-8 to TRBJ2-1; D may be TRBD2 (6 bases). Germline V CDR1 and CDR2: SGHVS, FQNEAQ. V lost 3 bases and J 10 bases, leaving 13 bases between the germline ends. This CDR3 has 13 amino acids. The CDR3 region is CASSFAEEGEQFF. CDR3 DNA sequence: TGTGCCAGCAGCTTCGCAGAGGAGGGGGAGCAGTTCTTC.

The CDR3 DNA sequence: TGTGCCAGCAGTTACTCGATAAACCGGGGTAGAGTCAATGAGCAGTTCTTC. Translated: CASSYSINRGRVNEQFF. The chain is built from TRBV6-6 and TRBJ2-1; D possibly corresponds to TRBD2 (5 bases). The V end lost 0 bases, the J end lost 6 bases, and 18 bases lay between the germline ends. This CDR3 has 17 amino acids. CDR1 and CDR2 (germline): MNHNY, SVGAGI (reference sequence).

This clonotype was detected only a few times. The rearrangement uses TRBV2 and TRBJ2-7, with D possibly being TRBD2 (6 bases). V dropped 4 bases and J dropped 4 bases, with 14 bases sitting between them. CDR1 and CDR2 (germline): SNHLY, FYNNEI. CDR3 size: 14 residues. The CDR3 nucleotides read TGTGCCAGCAGTGTACCTAGCGCCGATTACGAGCAGTACGTC. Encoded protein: CASSVPSADYEQYV.